These 25 T cell receptor beta chains came from one sample sequenced in a study of cytomegalovirus exposure and HLA in healthy donors. In the PCR, 60 Vbeta and 13 Jbeta primers were used. Clones were sequenced by immunoSEQ multiplex PCR, and TCRdb holds only the in-frame ones, with some missing. The table lists about 130,000 clones, approximately 71% of them singletons, with more than 2.5% in the top ten. The sample was PBMCs. These receptors all stem from a woman between 45 and 65 years old in good health and CMV-seronegative.

V usage is TRBV19 and J usage is TRBJ1-1; D uncertain. Trimming pared 3 bases from V and 4 bases from J, leaving 15 bases between. The CDR3 has 15 amino acids. CDR1 and CDR2 (germline): LNHDA, SQIVND (reference sequence). CDR3 sequence reads: CASSISSGSGTEAFF. The CDR3, as DNA: TGTGCCAGTAGTATCTCTTCGGGAAGTGGCACTGAAGCTTTCTTT.

The sample holds a few counts of this clone. V is TRBV5-5 and J is TRBJ2-7; TRBD1 matches 7 bases. The CDR3 loop spans 13 amino acids. V was clipped by 2 bases and J by 4 bases; unmatched bases: 3. Germline V gene data show CDR1 as SGHKS and CDR2 as YYEKEE (reference sequence). The CDR3 DNA follows: TGTGCCAGCAGCTTAGGGACAGATTACGAGCAGTACTTC. It translates to CASSLGTDYEQYF.

This rearrangement joins TRBV4-1 to TRBJ1-1; D call uncertain. The CDR3 covers 12 residues. V was pared by 4 bases and J by 4 bases, with 7 bases between. Looked up from germline, CDR1 is MGHRA and CDR2 is YSYEKL. The CDR3 loop reads CASSPGITEAFF. CDR3 nucleotide sequence: TGCGCCAGCAGCCCAGGTATCACTGAAGCTTTCTTT.

The V gene is TRBV10-3, the J gene TRBJ2-2, with 9 nucleotides matching TRBD1. With V trimmed by 4 bases and J by 7 bases, 4 bases remained unmatched. Looked up from germline, CDR1 is ENHRY and CDR2 is SYGVKD. This CDR3 region has 14 residues. The CDR3: CAISGGQGYGELFF. CDR3 in DNA: TGTGCCATCAGTGGTGGACAGGGGTACGGGGAGCTGTTTTTT.

This chain connects TRBV10-3 to TRBJ2-7; TRBD2 might be the D (5 bases). CDR1 and CDR2 from the germline V gene are ENHRY and SYGVKD. Trimming removed 2 bases at V and 5 bases at J, with 16 bases between. The CDR3 covers 15 residues. The CDR3 loop is CAISEPDYVGDEQYF. The CDR3, as DNA: TGTGCCATCAGTGAGCCAGATTACGTCGGGGACGAGCAGTACTTC.

The chain uses TRBV6-7 and TRBJ2-5, with D tentatively TRBD1 (5 bases). TRBJ2-7 explains the end of the DNA better; the J call may be wrong. TRBV6-7 is an ORF; its function is uncertain. The CDR3 loop spans 15 amino acids. CDR3 sequence reads: CASTFRQLHSYEQYF. The CDR3 nucleotides are TGTGCCAGCACCTTCAGACAGTTACACTCCTACGAGCAGTACTTC.

The genes are TRBV2 and TRBJ2-5; 12 nucleotides align to TRBD2. V lost 4 bases to trimming and J lost 0 bases; unmatched junction nucleotides: 6. This CDR3 spans 17 amino acids. Germline CDR1 is SNHLY and CDR2 is FYNNEI. The CDR3 spells CASSGGLAGRNQETQYF. DNA of the CDR3: TGTGCCAGCAGTGGAGGACTAGCGGGGAGGAACCAAGAGACCCAGTACTTC.

The rearrangement links TRBV10-3 to TRBJ1-2; TRBD1 matches at 7 bases. Germline loops: CDR1 ENHRY, CDR2 SYGVKD. V lost 7 bases to trimming and J lost 3 bases; unmatched junction nucleotides: 8. The CDR3 runs 14 residues. CDR3 coding DNA: TGTGCCATCACCGCGGACAGGTCCTACTATGGCTACACCTTC. It encodes CAITADRSYYGYTF.

The chain is built from TRBV4-3 and TRBJ2-3; 8 bases map to TRBD2. Trimming at V came to 0 bases and at J to 5 bases, leaving 13 bases not matched to a gene. This CDR3 is built from 18 residues. Germline CDR1 LGHNA, CDR2 YSLEER. CDR3 sequence reads: CASSQDLLAEGLVDTQYF. CDR3 sequence (DNA): TGCGCCAGCAGCCAAGATCTACTAGCGGAAGGATTGGTAGATACGCAGTATTTT.

V usage is TRBV7-6 and J usage is TRBJ2-7, with TRBD2 as a possible D gene (6 bases). The V end was cut by 8 bases, the J end by 7 bases, with 9 bases between. The length of the CDR3 is 10 residues. Germline CDR1 reads SGHVS; CDR2 reads FNYEAQ. The CDR3 here is CASRGREQYF. The CDR3 nucleotides read TGTGCCAGCCGTGGGAGGGAGCAGTACTTC.

This clone was found once. The gene calls are TRBV20-1 and TRBJ1-2, with unresolved D. CDR3 length: 11 amino acids. V was pared by 2 bases and J by 6 bases, with 7 bases between. CDR1 and CDR2 (germline): DFQATT, SNEGSKA (reference sequence). The chain's CDR3 is CSARSIDGYTF. For the CDR3, the DNA is TGCAGTGCTAGATCTATCGATGGCTACACCTTC.

The chain combines TRBV21-1 with TRBJ2-1; the DNA was not compared with TRBD2, the D call given in the table. TRBV21-1 is termed a pseudogene. The CDR3 contains 14 residues. CDR3 loop: CASWRRVLANEQFF. The CDR3 DNA reads as TGTGCCAGCTGGAGGAGGGTTCTAGCGAATGAGCAGTTCTTC.

The chain links TRBV7-2 to TRBJ1-1; TRBD1 aligns across 11 bases. The germline V gene encodes CDR1 SGHTA and CDR2 FQGNSA. This CDR3 contains 15 residues. The V segment lost 8 bases and the J segment 0 bases; nucleotides outside the gene matches: 5. CDR3 region: CASSGTGGMNTEAFF. For the CDR3, the DNA is TGTGCCAGCTCCGGGACAGGGGGAATGAACACTGAAGCTTTCTTT.

V gene TRBV5-1 combines with J gene TRBJ2-2; D unclear. Germline V gene data show CDR1 as SGHRS and CDR2 as YFSETQ. CDR3 length equals 12 residues. Trimming pared 1 base from V and 7 bases from J, leaving 5 bases between. As DNA, the CDR3 is TGCGCCAGCAGCTTGACGAGCGGGGAGCTGTTTTTT. Protein product: CASSLTSGELFF.

The chain joins TRBV15 to TRBJ2-7; a weak D match, TRBD1 (6 bases). CDR3 length: 14 residues. Germline V gene sequence: CDR1 LNHNV, CDR2 YYDKDF (reference sequence). V lost 3 bases to trimming and J lost 2 bases, with 11 bases between them. The CDR3 DNA is TGTGCCACCAGCAGCATCAGGGGACCCTACGAGCAGTACTTC. It yields the protein CATSSIRGPYEQYF.

The CDR3 bases are TGTGCCAGCAGCCGTAGCAACAATGAGCAGTTCTTC. This encodes CASSRSNNEQFF. This chain connects TRBV5-6 to TRBJ2-1; D gene unclear. Trimming pared 4 bases from V and 5 bases from J, leaving 7 bases between. Germline lookup yields CDR1 SGHDT and CDR2 YYEEEE. This CDR3 region has 12 residues.

J is TRBJ1-1 and V is TRBV18; D ambiguous. Germline CDR1 reads KGHSH; CDR2 reads LQKENI. V gave up 3 bases and J gave up 0 bases, with 11 bases separating them. CDR3 length equals 15 residues. The CDR3 DNA follows: TGTGCCAGCTCACCCGGGAATTTCATGAACACTGAAGCTTTCTTT. Encoded protein: CASSPGNFMNTEAFF.

Relative to its sample, this clone is medium-sized. The J gene is TRBJ2-2, the V gene TRBV19; the D gene is possibly TRBD1 (5 bases). The CDR3 loop spans 14 amino acids. The germline CDR1 and CDR2 sequences are LNHDA and SQIVND (reference sequence). V gave up 9 bases and J gave up 3 bases, with 14 bases separating them. CDR3 in amino acids: CASQGPYDTGELFF. CDR3 bases: TGTGCCAGCCAGGGTCCCTATGACACCGGGGAGCTGTTTTTT.

V usage is TRBV30 and J usage is TRBJ1-6; D unresolved. Trimming shortened V by 1 base and J by 6 bases, and 4 bases separated the two germline ends. The CDR3 consists of 12 residues. Germline V lookup: CDR1 GTSNPN, CDR2 SVGIG (reference sequence). The CDR3: CAWSGLNSPLHF. In DNA form, the CDR3 reads TGTGCCTGGAGTGGGCTTAATTCACCCCTCCACTTT.

As regards this clone: The junction shows a germline mismatch at one end, possibly a read error. CDR3 coding DNA: TGTTCCAGCAGCCGCACTAGCGGATACAATGAGCAGTTCTTC. It encodes CSSSRTSGYNEQFF. This chain joins TRBV7-9 and TRBJ2-1, with 8 bases lining up with TRBD2. This CDR3 contains 14 residues. CDR1 and CDR2 (germline): SEHNR, FQNEAQ (reference sequence).

The genes are TRBV5-6 and TRBJ2-5; 9 bases match TRBD1. Germline CDR1 and CDR2: SGHDT and YYEEEE. With 0 bases clipped from V and 5 bases from J, the junction kept 5 bases outside the gene matches. CDR3 length: 15 amino acids. This CDR3 is CASSLGTGGRETQYF. CDR3 DNA: TGTGCCAGCAGCTTGGGAACAGGGGGCCGGGAGACCCAGTACTTC. Drawing the rest from reference TRBV5-6 and TRBJ2-5, the complete variable domain is DAGVTQSPTHLIKTRGQQVTLRCSPKSGHDTVSWYQQALGQGPQFIFQYYEEEERQRGNFPDRFSGHQFPNYSSELNVNALLLGDSALYLCASSLGTGGRETQYFGPGTRLLVL.

The chain employs TRBV27 and TRBJ2-4; 8 positions agree with TRBD1. The CDR3 length is 17 residues. The junction had 14 bases not matched to a gene; V was cut back by 1 base and J by 9 bases. Germline V gives CDR1 MNHEY, CDR2 SMNVEV (reference sequence). CDR3 residues: CASSLYRPGQGRSIQYF. CDR3 coding DNA: TGTGCCAGCAGTTTATACCGACCTGGACAGGGAAGGTCCATTCAGTACTTC.

The chain uses TRBV28 and TRBJ1-1; 7 bases map to TRBD1. The CDR3 sequence is 18 residues long. V lost 3 bases, J lost 4 bases, and 17 bases stayed unmatched. Germline V gene data show CDR1 as MDHEN and CDR2 as SYDVKM. CDR3 nucleotide sequence: TGTGCCAGCAGTTTGGTAACCGTCCGGGACAGTGACGCCACTGAAGCTTTCTTT. Translating it yields CASSLVTVRDSDATEAFF. The full variable domain, in which reference TRBV28 and TRBJ1-1 provide the parts outside the CDR3, is DVKVTQSSRYLVKRTGEKVFLECVQDMDHENMFWYRQDPGLGLRLIYFSYDVKMKEKGDIPEGYSVSREKKERFSLILESASTNQTSMYLCASSLVTVRDSDATEAFFGQGTRLTVV.

This clone was picked up one time. Compared with germline, one end of the junction differs, possibly owing to a read error. The chain joins TRBV7-9 to TRBJ1-2; 8 nucleotides agree with TRBD1. Per the germline V gene, CDR1 is SEHNR and CDR2 is FQNEAQ (reference sequence). The CDR3 is made up of 13 amino acids. In DNA form, the CDR3 reads TGTTCCAGCAGCTTATCCGGACAGGGATCATACACCTTC. Translation gives CSSSLSGQGSYTF.

The V call is TRBV6-5, the J call TRBJ2-3; possible D gene TRBD2, 6 bases. The V gene's germline CDR1 is MNHEY and CDR2 SVGAGI. CDR3 length equals 16 residues. V shed 2 bases and J shed 1 base, with 13 bases lying between them. The CDR3 reads CASSYPEGSCTDTQYF. The CDR3 region has the DNA TGTGCCAGCAGTTACCCGGAGGGCTCTTGCACAGATACGCAGTATTTT.